These T cell receptor beta chains were read from a single sample in a study of graft-versus-host responses after intestinal transplantation. The assay was immunoSEQ multiplex PCR, and TCRdb's table has in-frame clones only and misses some. The table has some 93,000 clones, over 75% seen once. Which antigens these TCRs recognize remains unknown. Sequencing was performed on unstimulated CD8+ T cells sorted from spleen or lymph node cells, taken before intestinal transplant. Receptor source: a human donor who received an intestinal transplant. CDR3s include the opening cysteine and the closing phenylalanine or tryptophan. The D gene is left open where the match is weak. The size entry is marked missing in some rows and otherwise reads once, few, many or a size class.

CDR3 protein | CDR3 DNA | clone size | D gene | J gene | V gene
CASSQDYGSGGYNEQFF | TGCGCCAGCAGCCAAGATTACGGTAGCGGGGGCTACAATGAGCAGTTCTTC | - | TRBD2 | TRBJ2-1 | TRBV4-3
CAWDDRSNTGELFF | TGTGCCTGGGATGACAGGTCGAACACCGGGGAGCTGTTTTTT | - | - | TRBJ2-2 | TRBV30
CASSPPQSASGGYEQYF | TGTGCCAGCAGCCCCCCCCAGAGTGCTAGCGGGGGTTACGAGCAGTACTTC | - | TRBD2 | TRBJ2-7 | TRBV7-9
CASSETTGHTEAFF | TGTGCCAGCAGCGAGACGACAGGGCATACTGAAGCTTTCTTT | once | TRBD1 | TRBJ1-1 | TRBV14
CASRRLGANTGELFF | TGCGCCAGCCGGCGGTTAGGGGCGAACACCGGGGAGCTGTTTTTT | - | - | TRBJ2-2 | TRBV5-1
CASSPKDNTYEQYF | TGTGCCAGCAGTCCGAAAGACAACACCTACGAGCAGTACTTC | - | - | TRBJ2-7 | TRBV6-1
CASRGLAGGEQYF | TGTGCCAGCAGGGGTCTAGCGGGAGGCGAGCAGTACTTC | few | TRBD2 | TRBJ2-7 | TRBV6-5
CASIRDIGGYTF | TGTGCCTCTATCCGGGACATAGGGGGCTACACCTTC | - | - | TRBJ1-2 | TRBV30
CASSPIGGLAVYEQYF | TGTGCCAGCTCACCTATTGGCGGACTAGCGGTTTACGAGCAGTACTTC | - | TRBD2 | TRBJ2-7 | TRBV18
CASSLQYLATNEKLFF | TGTGCCAGCAGCTTACAGTACCTAGCAACTAATGAAAAACTGTTTTTT | - | - | TRBJ1-4 | TRBV28
CASSPDRVGQPQHF | TGTGCCAGCTCCCCTGACAGGGTGGGTCAGCCCCAGCATTTT | - | TRBD1 | TRBJ1-5 | TRBV18
CASSTQGQERNIQYF | TGTGCCAGCAGTACACAGGGACAGGAGAGAAACATTCAGTACTTC | - | TRBD1 | TRBJ2-4 | TRBV27
CASSPFTSGGGYNEQFF | TGTGCCAGCAGTCCCTTTACTAGCGGGGGAGGTTACAATGAGCAGTTCTTC | - | TRBD2 | TRBJ2-1 | TRBV28
CASSIGQGGEQYF | TGTGCCAGTAGTATTGGACAGGGAGGCGAGCAGTACTTC | - | TRBD1 | TRBJ2-7 | TRBV19
CASSAQGGNEQFF | TGTGCCAGCAGCGCCCAGGGAGGGAATGAGCAGTTCTTC | - | TRBD2 | TRBJ2-1 | TRBV9
CSVDPTGFNTEAFF | TGCAGCGTTGACCCAACAGGATTTAACACTGAAGCTTTCTTT | - | - | TRBJ1-1 | TRBV29-1
CASSEPGQGRLAEPYEQYF | TGCGCCAGCAGTGAGCCCGGACAGGGCAGACTAGCGGAACCATACGAGCAGTACTTC | - | - | TRBJ2-7 | TRBV10-2
CATNGHSYGYTF | TGTGCCACCAACGGACACTCCTATGGCTACACCTTC | once | - | TRBJ1-2 | TRBV19
CASSVDRASDEQYF | TGTGCCAGCAGCGTAGACAGGGCCAGCGACGAGCAGTACTTC | - | - | TRBJ2-7 | TRBV9
CATPEPGQGLNEQFF | TGTGCCACCCCTGAACCGGGACAGGGGCTTAATGAGCAGTTCTTC | - | TRBD1 | TRBJ2-1 | TRBV7-8
CASSLDRTGTYEQYF | TGTGCCAGCAGCTTGGATAGGACAGGGACCTACGAGCAGTACTTC | few | TRBD1 | TRBJ2-7 | TRBV5-6
CASSTEWGLAGAQETQYF | TGTGCCAGTAGCACTGAATGGGGGCTAGCGGGGGCGCAAGAGACCCAGTACTTC | - | TRBD2 | TRBJ2-5 | TRBV19
CASSQDWDRGLNYGYTF | TGCGCCAGCAGCCAAGACTGGGACAGGGGCCTTAACTATGGCTACACCTTC | once | TRBD1 | TRBJ1-2 | TRBV4-1
CASKQGGTEAFF | TGTGCCAGTAAGCAGGGGGGAACTGAAGCTTTCTTT | - | TRBD1 | TRBJ1-1 | TRBV19
CASRASGSGEQFF | TGTGCCAGCAGGGCTAGCGGGAGCGGTGAGCAGTTCTTC | - | TRBD2 | TRBJ2-1 | TRBV9
CASSETSGRRETQYF | TGTGCCAGCAGCGAGACTAGCGGGAGGAGGGAGACCCAGTACTTC | - | TRBD2 | TRBJ2-5 | TRBV28
CASSPRDNPGYEQYF | TGCGCCAGCAGCCCCCGGGACAATCCTGGCTACGAGCAGTACTTC | - | - | TRBJ2-7 | TRBV4-1
CACQRKGQGNTEAFF | TGTGCCTGCCAGCGAAAGGGACAGGGGAACACTGAAGCTTTCTTT | - | TRBD1 | TRBJ1-1 | TRBV30
CASTGYTGFGANVLTF | TGTGCCAGCACCGGTTATACAGGATTTGGGGCCAACGTCCTGACTTTC | - | - | TRBJ2-6 | TRBV25-1
CASSWKEVNTEAFF | TGCGCCAGCAGCTGGAAGGAGGTGAACACTGAAGCTTTCTTT | once | - | TRBJ1-1 | TRBV5-1
CASSALRDSYSYEQYF | TGCGCCAGCAGCGCGCTCCGGGACAGTTACTCCTACGAGCAGTACTTC | - | TRBD1 | TRBJ2-7 | TRBV5-1
CATSRQESSYNEQFF | TGTGCCACCAGCAGGCAAGAGAGCTCCTACAATGAGCAGTTCTTC | - | - | TRBJ2-1 | TRBV15
CASSEGTYYNEQFF | TGTGCCAGCAGTGAAGGGACTTATTACAATGAGCAGTTCTTC | - | - | TRBJ2-1 | TRBV28
CSPLGGYTF | TGCAGTCCCCTAGGTGGCTACACCTTC | - | - | TRBJ1-2 | TRBV20-1
CAWSIQGFYGYTF | TGTGCCTGGAGCATACAGGGCTTCTATGGCTACACCTTC | - | - | TRBJ1-2 | TRBV30
CASSRALGLGTGELFF | TGCGCCAGCAGCAGGGCCCTCGGACTAGGCACCGGGGAGCTGTTTTTT | - | TRBD2 | TRBJ2-2 | TRBV5-1
CASSSSGGETQYF | TGTGCCAGCAGCTCTTCGGGGGGAGAGACCCAGTACTTC | - | TRBD2 | TRBJ2-5 | TRBV5-6
CASSLDGYGYTF | TGCGCCAGCAGCTTGGACGGCTATGGCTACACCTTC | - | - | TRBJ1-2 | TRBV5-1
CASSLGQGGEKLFF | TGCGCCAGCAGCTTGGGACAGGGGGGTGAAAAACTGTTTTTT | - | TRBD1 | TRBJ1-4 | TRBV5-1
CASSNPGTSGSSEQYF | TGTGCCAGTAGTAATCCCGGGACTAGCGGGAGTAGCGAGCAGTACTTC | - | TRBD2 | TRBJ2-7 | TRBV19
CASNLGGGLGDTQYF | TGTGCCAGCAATCTCGGCGGGGGACTTGGCGATACGCAGTATTTT | - | TRBD2 | TRBJ2-3 | TRBV6-5
CASSEGQGALNEQFF | TGTGCCAGCAGTGAAGGACAGGGGGCGTTAAATGAGCAGTTCTTC | - | TRBD1 | TRBJ2-1 | TRBV27
CASSEEADTEAFF | TGCGCCAGCAGTGAGGAGGCTGACACTGAAGCTTTCTTT | - | - | TRBJ1-1 | TRBV10-1
CASSLLRYRGKEQYF | TGTGCCAGCAGTTTATTGCGGTACCGGGGGAAGGAGCAGTATTTT | - | - | TRBJ2-3 | TRBV28
CATSSIPGANTDTQYF | TGTGCCACCAGCTCCATCCCAGGGGCTAACACAGATACGCAGTATTTT | - | - | TRBJ2-3 | TRBV15